This TCR beta chain was documented in a study of early T cells in non-severe SARS-CoV-2 infection. Findings and limits, study-wide: VDJdb-based matching was biased toward anti-spike CD8 responses and missed private and CD4 specificities.

Germline CDR1 SGHTA, CDR2 FQGNSA. The CDR3 length is 14 residues. V dropped 1 base and J dropped 4 bases, with 9 bases sitting between them. This clonotype was picked up many times. Its antigen is unknown. TCRdb re-derived calls from the 5' RACE reads in MiXCR, one entry per CDR3 protein. Of about 21,000 distinct CDR3 sequences listed, approximately 4.3% are singletons. The rearrangement uses TRBV7-2 and TRBJ2-3; a possible D gene is TRBD2 (5 bases). The receptor's source is an adult who was a healthcare worker with PCR-confirmed SARS-CoV-2 infection or an uninfected control (not recorded which). Sequences were obtained from whole blood. This chain's CDR3 is CASSLEAGPDTQYF. The CDR3 region has the DNA TGTGCCAGCAGCTTAGAGGCGGGCCCAGATACGCAGTATTTT.